This TCR beta chain was retrieved from a study of graft-versus-host responses after intestinal transplantation. At the level of the study: Among the recipients, all got anti-thymocyte globulin induction and then tacrolimus and steroids for two to four years. Study-wide results and caveats: The recipient marrow held GvH clones, and some of them showed up first in ileum or blood. Levels of circulating GvH clones at their peak were associated with early post-transplant HvG declines.

Germline-derived CDR1 and CDR2 are SGHRS and YFSETQ. Deletions cut 4 bases from V and 0 bases from J, with 17 bases between. The CDR3 loop spans 17 amino acids. TCRdb's copy holds only in-frame clones and misses some; the assay was immunoSEQ multiplex PCR. The table lists some 10,000 clones, approximately 77% of them singletons, with around 20% in the top ten. As regards this clone: Antigen unknown.

Intraepithelial and lamina propria lymphocytes were released after the graft tissue was processed. This sequence joins TRBV5-1 and TRBJ1-3; possible D gene TRBD1, 6 bases. The specimen was ileum tissue, collected 450 to 480 days after intestinal transplantation. This sequence was found in a human patient who received an intestinal transplant, so some T cells may come from the graft donor. CDR3 loop: CASSAKGGTSSGNTIYF. The CDR3 nucleotides read TGCGCCAGCAGCGCAAAGGGGGGGACGAGCTCTGGAAACACCATATATTTT.